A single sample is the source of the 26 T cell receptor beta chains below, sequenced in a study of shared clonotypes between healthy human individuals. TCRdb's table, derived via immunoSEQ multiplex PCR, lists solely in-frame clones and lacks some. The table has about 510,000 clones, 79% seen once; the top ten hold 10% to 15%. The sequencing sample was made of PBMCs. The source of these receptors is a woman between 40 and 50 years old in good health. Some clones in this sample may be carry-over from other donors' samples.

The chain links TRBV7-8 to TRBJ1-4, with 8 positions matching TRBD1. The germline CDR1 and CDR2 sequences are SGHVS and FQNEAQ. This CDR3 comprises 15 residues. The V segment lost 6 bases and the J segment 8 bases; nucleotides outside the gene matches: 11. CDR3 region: CASRPPGGVREKLFF. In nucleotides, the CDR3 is TGTGCCAGCAGGCCTCCAGGGGGCGTTAGAGAAAAACTGTTTTTT.

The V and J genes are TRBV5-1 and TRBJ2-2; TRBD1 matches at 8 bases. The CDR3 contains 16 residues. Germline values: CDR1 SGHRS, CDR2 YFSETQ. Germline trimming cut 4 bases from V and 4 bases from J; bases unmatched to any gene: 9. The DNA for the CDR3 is TGCGCCAGCAGCGGGTCGCAGGGGGCAGGCACCGGGGAGCTGTTTTTT. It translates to CASSGSQGAGTGELFF.

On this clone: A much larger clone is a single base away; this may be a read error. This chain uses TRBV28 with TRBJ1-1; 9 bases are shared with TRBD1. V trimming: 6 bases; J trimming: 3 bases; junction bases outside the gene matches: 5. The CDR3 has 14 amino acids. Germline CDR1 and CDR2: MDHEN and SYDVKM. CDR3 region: CASRPGQGDTEAFF. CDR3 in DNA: TGTGCCAGCAGGCCGGGACAGGGCGACACTGAAGCTTTCTTT.

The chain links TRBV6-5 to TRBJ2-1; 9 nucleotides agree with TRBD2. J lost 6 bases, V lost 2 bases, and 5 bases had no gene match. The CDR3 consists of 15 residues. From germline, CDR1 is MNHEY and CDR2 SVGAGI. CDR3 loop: CASSYGAGGRNEQFF. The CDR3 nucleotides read TGTGCCAGCAGTTACGGAGCGGGAGGCCGCAATGAGCAGTTCTTC.

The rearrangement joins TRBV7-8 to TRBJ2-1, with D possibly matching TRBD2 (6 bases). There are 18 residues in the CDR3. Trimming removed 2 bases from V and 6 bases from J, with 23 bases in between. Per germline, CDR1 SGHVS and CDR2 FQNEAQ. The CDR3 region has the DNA TGTGCCAGCAGCTTACCCTCCTCGATGGGAGGCGCTGGCAATGAGCAGTTCTTC. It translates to CASSLPSSMGGAGNEQFF.

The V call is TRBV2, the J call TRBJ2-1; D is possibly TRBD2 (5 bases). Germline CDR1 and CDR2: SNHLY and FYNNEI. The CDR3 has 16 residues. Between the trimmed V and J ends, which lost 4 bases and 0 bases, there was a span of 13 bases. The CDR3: CASSVLGGRSYNEQFF. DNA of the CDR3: TGTGCCAGCAGTGTCCTAGGCGGGCGCTCCTACAATGAGCAGTTCTTC.

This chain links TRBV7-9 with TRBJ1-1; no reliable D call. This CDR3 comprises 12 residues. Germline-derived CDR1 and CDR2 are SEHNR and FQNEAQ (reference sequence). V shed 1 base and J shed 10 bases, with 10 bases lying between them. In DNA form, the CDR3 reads TGTGCCAGCAGCTTAGTCCGGGAAAGAGCTTTCTTT. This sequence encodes CASSLVRERAFF. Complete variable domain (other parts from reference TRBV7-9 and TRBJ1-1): DTGVSQNPRHKITKRGQNVTFRCDPISEHNRLYWYRQTLGQGPEFLTYFQNEAQLEKSRLLSDRFSAERPKGSFSTLEIQRTEQGDSAMYLCASSLVRERAFFGQGTRLTVV.

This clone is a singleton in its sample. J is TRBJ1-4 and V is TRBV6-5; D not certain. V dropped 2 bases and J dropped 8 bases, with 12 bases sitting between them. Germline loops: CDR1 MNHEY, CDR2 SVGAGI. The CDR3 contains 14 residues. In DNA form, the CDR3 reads TGTGCCAGCAGTTACGTTGGTGTCGGGGAAAAACTGTTTTTT. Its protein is CASSYVGVGEKLFF.

Here the CDR3 reads CASSQTYTGNNEQFF. The CDR3 DNA sequence: TGTGCCAGCTCACAAACATACACAGGGAACAATGAGCAGTTCTTC. The gene calls are TRBV18 and TRBJ2-1; TRBD1 might be the D (6 bases). The CDR3 spans 15 residues. V gave up 4 bases and J gave up 5 bases, with 15 bases separating them. Germline CDR1 reads KGHSH; CDR2 reads LQKENI.

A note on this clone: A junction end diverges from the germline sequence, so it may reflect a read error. CDR3 amino acids: CASSLREGPQF. CDR3 coding DNA: TGTGCCAGCAGTTTGCGGGAGGGCCCCCAATTC. The rearrangement joins TRBV28 to TRBJ2-7, with 9 positions matching TRBD2. Germline V CDR1 and CDR2: MDHEN, SYDVKM. The CDR3 contains 11 residues.

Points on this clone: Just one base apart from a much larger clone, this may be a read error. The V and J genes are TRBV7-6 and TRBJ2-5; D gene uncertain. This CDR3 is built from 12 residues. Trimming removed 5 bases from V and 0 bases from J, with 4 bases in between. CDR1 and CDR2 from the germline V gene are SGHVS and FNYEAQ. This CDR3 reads CASSPYQETQYF. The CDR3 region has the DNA TGTGCCAGCAGCCCGTACCAAGAGACCCAGTACTTC.

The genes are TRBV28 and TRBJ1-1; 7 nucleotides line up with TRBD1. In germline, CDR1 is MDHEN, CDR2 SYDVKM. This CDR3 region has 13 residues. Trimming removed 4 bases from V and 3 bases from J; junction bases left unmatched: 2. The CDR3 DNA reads TGTGCCAGCAGTTCCGGACAGGACACTGAAGCTTTCTTT. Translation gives CASSSGQDTEAFF. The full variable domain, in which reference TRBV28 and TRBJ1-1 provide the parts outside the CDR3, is DVKVTQSSRYLVKRTGEKVFLECVQDMDHENMFWYRQDPGLGLRLIYFSYDVKMKEKGDIPEGYSVSREKKERFSLILESASTNQTSMYLCASSSGQDTEAFFGQGTRLTVV.

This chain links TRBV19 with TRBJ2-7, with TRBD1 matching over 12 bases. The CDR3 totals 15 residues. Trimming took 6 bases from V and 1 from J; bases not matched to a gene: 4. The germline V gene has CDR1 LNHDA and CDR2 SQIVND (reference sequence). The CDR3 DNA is TGTGCCAGTAGCCGGGGACAGGGGGCATCCTACGAGCAGTACTTC. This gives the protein CASSRGQGASYEQYF.

The CDR3 loop is CASSQGASGIYEQYF. The DNA for the CDR3 is TGCGCCAGCAGCCAAGGGGCTAGCGGGATCTACGAGCAGTACTTC. The chain employs TRBV4-1 and TRBJ2-7, with 9 nucleotides matching TRBD2. This CDR3 comprises 15 residues. The trim removed 1 base at V and 3 bases at J, leaving 4 bases unmatched. Germline loops: CDR1 MGHRA, CDR2 YSYEKL.

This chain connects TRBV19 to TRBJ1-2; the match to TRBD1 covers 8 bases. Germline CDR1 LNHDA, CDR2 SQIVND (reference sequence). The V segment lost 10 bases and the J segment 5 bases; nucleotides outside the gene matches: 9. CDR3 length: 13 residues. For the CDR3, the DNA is TGTGCCATATCCAGGGGGCTCCCGTATGGCTACACCTTC. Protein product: CAISRGLPYGYTF.

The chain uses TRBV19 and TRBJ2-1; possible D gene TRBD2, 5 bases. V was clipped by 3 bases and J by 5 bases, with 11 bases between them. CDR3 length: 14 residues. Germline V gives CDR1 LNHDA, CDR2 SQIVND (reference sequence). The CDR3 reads CASSIPGLHNEQFF. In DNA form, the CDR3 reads TGTGCCAGTAGTATCCCAGGACTCCACAATGAGCAGTTCTTC.

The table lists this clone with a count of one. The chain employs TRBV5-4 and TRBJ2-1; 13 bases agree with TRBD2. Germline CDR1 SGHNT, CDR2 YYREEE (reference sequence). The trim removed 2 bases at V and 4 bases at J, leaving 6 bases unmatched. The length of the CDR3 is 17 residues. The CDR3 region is CASSLLPGLAGYNEQFF. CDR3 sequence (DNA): TGTGCCAGCAGCTTACTACCGGGACTAGCGGGGTACAATGAGCAGTTCTTC.

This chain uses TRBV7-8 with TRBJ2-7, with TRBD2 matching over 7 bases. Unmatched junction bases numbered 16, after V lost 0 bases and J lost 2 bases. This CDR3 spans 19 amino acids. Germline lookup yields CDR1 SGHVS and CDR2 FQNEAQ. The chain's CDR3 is CASSLAVGGPPLETYEQYF. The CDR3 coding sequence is TGTGCCAGCAGCTTAGCGGTGGGAGGGCCCCCTCTTGAAACCTACGAGCAGTACTTC.

Here the CDR3 DNA reads TGTGCCAGCAGACCGACAGGGGAGAGCTATGGCTACACCTTC. Residues: CASRPTGESYGYTF. V and J are TRBV27 and TRBJ1-2, with 8 bases identical to TRBD1. Germline V CDR1 and CDR2: MNHEY, SMNVEV (reference sequence). This CDR3 contains 14 residues. With V trimmed by 6 bases and J by 4 bases, 7 bases remained unmatched.

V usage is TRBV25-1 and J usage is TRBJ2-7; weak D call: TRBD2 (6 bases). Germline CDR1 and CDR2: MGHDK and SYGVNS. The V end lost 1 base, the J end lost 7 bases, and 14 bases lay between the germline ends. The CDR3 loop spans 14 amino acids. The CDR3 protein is CASSEWFGAGEQYF. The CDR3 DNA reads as TGTGCCAGCAGTGAATGGTTTGGGGCGGGAGAGCAGTACTTC.

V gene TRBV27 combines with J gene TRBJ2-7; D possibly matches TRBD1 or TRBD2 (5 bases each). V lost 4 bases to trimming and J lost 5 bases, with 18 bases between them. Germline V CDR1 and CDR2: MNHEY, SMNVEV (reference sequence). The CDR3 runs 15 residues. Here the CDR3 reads CASSYSRGRVHEQYF. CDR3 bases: TGTGCCAGCAGTTATTCCCGGGGCAGGGTACACGAGCAGTACTTC.

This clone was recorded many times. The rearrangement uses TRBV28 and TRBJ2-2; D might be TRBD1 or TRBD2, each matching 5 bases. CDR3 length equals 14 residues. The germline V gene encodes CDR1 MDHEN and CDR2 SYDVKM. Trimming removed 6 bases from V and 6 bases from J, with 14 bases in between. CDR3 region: CASRGPGEAGELFF. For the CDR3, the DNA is TGTGCCAGCAGGGGACCCGGCGAGGCCGGGGAGCTGTTTTTT.

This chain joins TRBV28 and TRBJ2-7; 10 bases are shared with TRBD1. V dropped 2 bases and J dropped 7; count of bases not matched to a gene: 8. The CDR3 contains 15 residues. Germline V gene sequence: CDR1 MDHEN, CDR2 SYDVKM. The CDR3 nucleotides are TGTGCCAGCAGTTTAGCGCGACAGGGGGCTTTTGAGCAGTACTTC. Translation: CASSLARQGAFEQYF.

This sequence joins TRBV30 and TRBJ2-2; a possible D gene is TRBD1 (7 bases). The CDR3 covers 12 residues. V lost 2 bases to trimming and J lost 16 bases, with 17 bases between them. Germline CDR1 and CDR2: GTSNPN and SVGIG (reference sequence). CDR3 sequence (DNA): TGTGCCTGGAGTACAGGGGTCGGAGGGTCGTTTTTT. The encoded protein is CAWSTGVGGSFF.

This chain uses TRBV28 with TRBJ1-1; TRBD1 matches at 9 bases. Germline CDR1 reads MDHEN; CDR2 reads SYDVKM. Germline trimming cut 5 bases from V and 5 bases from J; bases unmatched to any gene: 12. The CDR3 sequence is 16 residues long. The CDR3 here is CASSAPSQGARTEAFF. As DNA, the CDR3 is TGTGCCAGCAGTGCACCATCACAGGGGGCGAGGACTGAAGCTTTCTTT.

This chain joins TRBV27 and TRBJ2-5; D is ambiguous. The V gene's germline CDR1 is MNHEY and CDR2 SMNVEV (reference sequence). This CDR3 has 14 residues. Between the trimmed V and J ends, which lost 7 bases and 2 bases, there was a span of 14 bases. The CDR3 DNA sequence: TGTGCCAGCACGAACCTCGGACGGCAAGAGACCCAGTACTTC. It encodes CASTNLGRQETQYF.